One T cell receptor (beta chain) is described in this entry. Its recognized antigen is unknown. It has no much larger one-base neighbor in the sample; base qualities were not kept. The collaborating institutions used their own protocols to collect whole blood in K2EDTA tubes. For TCRbeta analysis, collaborators shipped samples in one of three forms: frozen whole blood, isolated PBMCs, or DNA extracted from either of those sample types. This sample is part of a study of blood T cell repertoires in COVID-19 (dated by TCRdb to the early 2020s). As for the study more broadly: Collaborator samples came from the United States, Italy and Spain and covered acute and convalescent phases of COVID-19. The prospective study material was composed of cDNA or gDNA derived from T cells, B-cell-depleted T cells, or PBMCs. Subjects who had been exposed to COVID-19, were actively infected with it, or had recovered from it provided the deeply sampled blood TCRbeta repertoires that made up the dataset. The repertoires were released in a freely available public database meant as a resource for research on the immune response to SARS-CoV-2. Samples came from the ongoing ImmuneRACE study (first 160 participants) plus 1,254 subjects from 6 global collaborators. Sample metadata almost always included a de-identified subject ID, COVID-19 status, age in years and sex. Where HLA class I and class II types were available, the types were taken from metadata supplied by the sample provider, not from assay-based typing. Study-wide findings and limitations: Clinical and demographic metadata were provided uncurated, with the amount varying by source and participant.

According to the germline V gene, CDR1 reads SGDLS and CDR2 reads YYNGEE. Germline trimming: 3 bases from V, 3 bases from J; junction bases outside gene matches: 15. From the cysteine through the phenylalanine, the CDR3 covers 19 amino acids. This entry keeps only the CDR3 DNA: 57 bases, framed from base 1. TCRbeta CDR3 regions were amplified from genomic DNA by means of the immunoSEQ Assay, a bias-controlled multiplex PCR. As for the original processing: Nucleated cell counts per sample were estimated from amplification of reference gene primers within the assay. Sequence reads were collapsed and filtered to measure the absolute abundance of every unique TCRbeta CDR3 rearrangement. For each sample, productive Simpson clonality was calculated by taking the square root of Simpson's diversity index across productive rearrangements. TCRdb obtained this table from immuneACCESS and retained in-frame rearrangements with V and J assigned. These tables miss some clones; where compared with another copy, unresolved V genes account for less than half of the shortfall, and the remainder is unexplained. Clonal size and the V and J genes are those of that table, whereas D and trimming came from the DNA. The sample records about 200,000 clones, approximately 85% of which are singletons. The top ten constitute more than 2.5% of the sample.

The chain uses TRBV9 and TRBJ2-1; 10 bases in between match TRBD2. Sequencing was performed on peripheral blood. This clonotype originated in a man aged 60 to 69 with acute or convalescent COVID-19. The CDR3 in this case is CASSEGGGTSAVRYNEQFF. The DNA sequence is given as TGTGCCAGCAGCGAGGGGGGAGGGACTAGCGCTGTCCGCTACAATGAGCAGTTCTTC. Outside the CDR3, residues come from the reference TRBV9 and TRBJ2-1 proteins, so the full variable domain is: DSGVTQTPKHLITATGQRVTLRCSPRSGDLSVYWYQQSLDQGLQFLIQYYNGEERAKGNILERFSAQQFPDLHSELNLSSLELGDSALYFCASSEGGGTSAVRYNEQFFGPGTRLTVL.